This TCR beta chain was retrieved from a study of response to subunit inactivated influenza vaccine. There are 17 residues in the CDR3. The germline CDR1 and CDR2 sequences are MDHEN and SYDVKM. The V end was cut by 1 base, the J end by 2 bases, with 15 bases between. One entry per CDR3 protein results from TCRdb running MiXCR on the RT-PCR reads. The sample shows 500,000 to 550,000 distinct CDR3 sequences, roughly 25% of them seen only once. These data also formed part of another study, on T cells expressing NK-cell markers. Per that study: TCR beta cDNA was made by 5'RACE template switching with UMIs. TCR beta repertoires came from sorted CD3+CD56+NKG2C+, CD3+CD56+NKG2C- and CD3+CD56-NKG2C+ T cells. Leadership of the CD3+CD56-NKG2C+ fraction also belonged to these clonotypes in four donors. The study did not resolve the HCMV specificity of expanded NKG2C+ T cell clones.

The chain joins TRBV28 to TRBJ2-4; D not resolved. The receptor comes from a man in his fifties who received an inactivated influenza vaccine. The starting material was CD4+ T cells sorted from PBMCs, obtained about 13 days after vaccination. As DNA, the CDR3 is TGTGCCAGCAGTTTATTTCGAACGGGCTCCACCAAAAACATTCAGTACTTC. As protein: CASSLFRTGSTKNIQYF.